This T cell receptor beta chain was captured by sequencing in a study of CD8 T cells in Susac syndrome. This clonotype was found a few times. CDR1 and CDR2 from the germline V gene are MNHNS and SASEGT. The V end was cut by 6 bases, the J end by 7 bases, with 21 bases between. CDR3 length equals 15 residues. From blood CD8+ and CD4+ T cells, TCR beta sequences were generated. The control participants were healthy donors, and these controls were matched with respect to both age and sex. RNA, at roughly 0.5 to 1 ug, was reverse transcribed with random hexamers. Using its own MiXCR run on the immunoSEQ multiplex PCR reads, TCRdb lists one record per CDR3 protein. Of 100,000 to 150,000 distinct CDR3 sequences listed, about 93% are singletons.

Input material: CD4+ T cells from PBMCs. The V and J genes are TRBV6-1 and TRBJ1-2, with a weak D call TRBD1 (5 bases). The clonotype comes from a human donor in good health. The CDR3 DNA is TGTGCCAGCAGCCAACCGACATACCGGAGGGGTGGCTACACCTTC. Its translation: CASSQPTYRRGGYTF.